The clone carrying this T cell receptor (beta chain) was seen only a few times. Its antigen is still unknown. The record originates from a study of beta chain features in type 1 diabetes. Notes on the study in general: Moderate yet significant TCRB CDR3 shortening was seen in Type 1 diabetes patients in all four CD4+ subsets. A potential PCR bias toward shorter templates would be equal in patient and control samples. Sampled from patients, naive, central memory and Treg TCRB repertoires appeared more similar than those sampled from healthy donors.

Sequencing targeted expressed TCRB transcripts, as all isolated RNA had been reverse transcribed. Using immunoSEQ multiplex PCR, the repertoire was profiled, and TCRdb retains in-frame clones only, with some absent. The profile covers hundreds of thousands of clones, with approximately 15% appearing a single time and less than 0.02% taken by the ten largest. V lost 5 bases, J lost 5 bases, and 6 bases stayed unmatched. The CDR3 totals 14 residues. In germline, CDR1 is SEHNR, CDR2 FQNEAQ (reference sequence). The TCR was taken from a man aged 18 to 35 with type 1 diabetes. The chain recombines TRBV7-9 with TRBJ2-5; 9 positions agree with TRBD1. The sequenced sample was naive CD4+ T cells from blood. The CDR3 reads CASSGRQGVETQYF. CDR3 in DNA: TGTGCCAGCAGCGGGCGACAGGGGGTGGAGACCCAGTACTTC.